One sample yielded the 15 T cell receptor beta chains listed below, sequenced in a study of Graves' ophthalmopathy and Graves' hyperthyroidism. Amplification from RNA transcripts yielded the TCR beta CDR3 regions. First-round RT-PCR relied on HTBI primers, and a second-round multiplex PCR came next. A single record per CDR3 protein comes from TCRdb applying MiXCR to the multiplex PCR reads. Among under 800,000 distinct CDR3 sequences listed, 22% were seen once. The sequenced material came from peripheral blood. The source is a woman younger than 30 with stable Graves' hyperthyroidism. Some clones in this sample may be carry-over from other donors' samples.

This clonotype showed up many times. The chain combines TRBV7-6 with TRBJ1-1; 7 bases are shared with TRBD1. The V and J ends lost 5 bases and 5 bases, in that order; junction bases with no gene match: 8. The germline CDR1 and CDR2 sequences are SGHVS and FNYEAQ. The CDR3 has 14 residues. Written as DNA, the CDR3 is TGTGCCAGCAGCCTCTGGGACAGTCGAACTGAAGCTTTCTTT. Protein sequence: CASSLWDSRTEAFF.

This clonotype was observed many times. The chain uses TRBV20-1 and TRBJ1-2; D might be TRBD1 (5 bases). This CDR3 comprises 16 residues. The V gene lost 7 bases and the J gene lost 8 bases, with 29 bases spanning the gap. Germline V CDR1 and CDR2: DFQATT, SNEGSKA (reference sequence). The CDR3 loop is CSVETHPGQPGQGYTF. The CDR3 region has the DNA TGCAGTGTTGAGACCCACCCCGGACAACCGGGTCAGGGCTACACCTTC.

The chain combines TRBV20-1 with TRBJ2-7; 7 bases are shared with TRBD2. The trim removed 3 bases at V and 5 bases at J, leaving 13 bases unmatched. CDR1 is DFQATT and CDR2 is SNEGSKA in the germline V gene (reference sequence). The CDR3 runs 15 residues. The CDR3 coding sequence is TGCAGTGCTAGGTCCGGGACTATCGCCCGTCACGAGCAGTACTTC. This sequence encodes CSARSGTIARHEQYF.

This clonotype was counted at least ten times. The CDR3 sequence is CASGLVLSGGASPQYF. CDR3 bases: TGTGCTAGTGGTTTGGTACTAAGTGGGGGCGCCTCCCCCCAGTACTTC. The chain is built from TRBV12-5 and TRBJ2-5; tentative D call: TRBD1 (6 bases). The CDR3 loop spans 16 amino acids. V was trimmed by 0 bases and J by 9 bases, leaving 20 bases between them. Germline loops: CDR1 LGHNT, CDR2 FRNRAP.

This clonotype was detected a few times. The rearrangement uses TRBV2 and TRBJ2-7, with D possibly being TRBD2 (5 bases). V was shortened by 2 bases and J by 5 bases, with 10 bases between the two germline ends. The CDR3 sequence is 13 residues long. The germline CDR1 and CDR2 sequences are SNHLY and FYNNEI. In DNA form, the CDR3 reads TGTGCCAGCAGTGAATCCCTAGCAAACGAGCAGTACTTC. Translated: CASSESLANEQYF.

This clonotype was seen ten or more times. The rearrangement uses TRBV11-2 and TRBJ2-2; the D gene is possibly TRBD2 (6 bases). There are 15 residues in the CDR3. CDR1 SGHAT and CDR2 FQNNGV come from the germline V gene. V dropped 8 bases and J dropped 2 bases, with 15 bases sitting between them. The CDR3 protein is CASPIEAGNTGELFF. CDR3 DNA sequence: TGTGCCAGCCCCATTGAGGCGGGAAACACCGGGGAGCTGTTTTTT. Using reference TRBV11-2 and TRBJ2-2 for the parts outside the CDR3, the full variable domain is EAGVAQSPRYKIIEKRQSVAFWCNPISGHATLYWYQQILGQGPKLLIQFQNNGVVDDSQLPKDRFSAERLKGVDSTLKIQPAKLEDSAVYLCASPIEAGNTGELFFGEGSRLTVL.

This clonotype was picked up many times. The genes are TRBV28 and TRBJ2-5, with 8 bases fitting TRBD1. V gave up 6 bases and J gave up 4 bases; unmatched junction bases: 7. CDR1 and CDR2 from the germline V gene are MDHEN and SYDVKM. This CDR3 spans 14 amino acids. In nucleotides, the CDR3 is TGTGCCAGCAGCTCAGCAGGGGGCACAGAGACCCAGTACTTC. As protein: CASSSAGGTETQYF.

The table lists this clonotype with many counts. The chain has TRBV28 and TRBJ2-7; 9 bases fit TRBD1. This CDR3 comprises 15 residues. The germline CDR1 and CDR2 sequences are MDHEN and SYDVKM. The J segment lost 2 bases and the V segment lost 5 bases, leaving 7 bases of the junction unmatched. The chain's CDR3 is CASSVPGQGTYEQYF. The DNA of the CDR3 is TGTGCCAGCAGTGTTCCGGGACAGGGCACCTACGAGCAGTACTTC.

This clonotype appeared many times. The chain links TRBV29-1 to TRBJ1-1; maybe TRBD1 (5 bases). V was trimmed by 5 bases and J by 2 bases, leaving 12 bases between them. The germline V gene encodes CDR1 SQVTM and CDR2 ANQGSEA. The CDR3 extends over 13 amino acids. The chain's CDR3 is CSVRGTQNTEAFF. CDR3 nucleotide sequence: TGCAGCGTTCGGGGCACTCAAAACACTGAAGCTTTCTTT.

This clonotype appeared many times. V and J are TRBV12-3 or TRBV12-4 and TRBJ1-1; D perhaps matches TRBD1 (5 bases). The CDR3 length is 14 residues. The V end was cut by 3 bases, the J end by 5 bases, with 13 bases between. CDR3 DNA: TGTGCCAGCAGTTTGGTGCCGGGGACGACTGAAGCTTTCTTT. Residues: CASSLVPGTTEAFF.

The chain combines TRBV24-1 with TRBJ1-2; D not certain. The CDR3 is 14 residues long. The ends were cut back, 2 bases at V and 7 bases at J, with 13 bases in the middle. The germline gives CDR1 KGHDR, CDR2 SFDVKD. CDR3 region: CATSDSGLSVGYTF. CDR3 DNA: TGTGCCACCAGTGATTCGGGCCTCTCCGTTGGCTACACCTTC.

This clonotype has at least ten counts. The rearrangement joins TRBV5-1 to TRBJ1-2, with 8 bases matching TRBD1. Germline values: CDR1 SGHRS, CDR2 YFSETQ. The CDR3 is made up of 16 amino acids. J gave up 4 bases and V 0 bases, and 8 bases lay outside the gene matches. Written as DNA, the CDR3 is TGCGCCAGCAGCTTGGACCCGACAGGGGTGGGCTATGGCTACACCTTC. Amino acids: CASSLDPTGVGYGYTF.

This clonotype was observed at least ten times. At one boundary the junction diverges from the germline segment, which might be a read error. The chain couples TRBV19 to TRBJ2-7; D possibly corresponds to TRBD1 (5 bases). CDR3 size: 13 residues. Germline-derived CDR1 and CDR2 are LNHDA and SQIVND (reference sequence). CDR3 sequence reads: CASSIMTDLEQYF. In DNA, the CDR3 is TGTGCCAGTAGTATAATGACAGACCTCGAGCAGTATTTC.

This clonotype was detected ten times or more. The rearrangement joins TRBV19 to TRBJ2-5; D perhaps matches TRBD1 (6 bases). This CDR3 region has 15 residues. The ends were cut back, 1 base at V and 2 bases at J, with 11 bases in the middle. The germline V gene has CDR1 LNHDA and CDR2 SQIVND (reference sequence). The CDR3 coding sequence is TGTGCCAGTAGTATAGTAGCAGGGGCGCAAGAGACCCAGTACTTC. It encodes CASSIVAGAQETQYF. Drawing the rest from reference TRBV19 and TRBJ2-5, the complete variable domain is DGGITQSPKYLFRKEGQNVTLSCEQNLNHDAMYWYRQDPGQGLRLIYYSQIVNDFQKGDIAEGYSVSREKKESFPLTVTSAQKNPTAFYLCASSIVAGAQETQYFGPGTRLLVL.

The rearrangement links TRBV6-5 to TRBJ2-5; D call uncertain. V lost 2 bases and J 6 bases, leaving 7 bases between the germline ends. In germline, CDR1 is MNHEY, CDR2 SVGAGI. The CDR3 has 12 amino acids. The CDR3 sequence is CASSYPWQTQYF. DNA for the CDR3: TGTGCCAGCAGTTACCCTTGGCAGACCCAGTACTTC.